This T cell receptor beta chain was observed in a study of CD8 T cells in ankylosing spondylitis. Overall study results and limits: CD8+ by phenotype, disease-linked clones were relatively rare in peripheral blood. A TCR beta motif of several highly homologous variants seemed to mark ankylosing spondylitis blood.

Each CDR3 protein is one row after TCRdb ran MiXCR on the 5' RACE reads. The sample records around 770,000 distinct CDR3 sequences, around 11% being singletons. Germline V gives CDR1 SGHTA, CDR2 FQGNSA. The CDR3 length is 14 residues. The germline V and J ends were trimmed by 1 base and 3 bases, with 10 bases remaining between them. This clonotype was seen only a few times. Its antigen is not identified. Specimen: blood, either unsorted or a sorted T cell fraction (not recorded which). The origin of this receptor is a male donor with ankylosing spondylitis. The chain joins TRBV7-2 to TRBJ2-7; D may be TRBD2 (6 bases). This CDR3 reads CASSLVWTIYEQYF. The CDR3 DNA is TGTGCCAGCAGCTTAGTATGGACTATCTACGAGCAGTACTTC.